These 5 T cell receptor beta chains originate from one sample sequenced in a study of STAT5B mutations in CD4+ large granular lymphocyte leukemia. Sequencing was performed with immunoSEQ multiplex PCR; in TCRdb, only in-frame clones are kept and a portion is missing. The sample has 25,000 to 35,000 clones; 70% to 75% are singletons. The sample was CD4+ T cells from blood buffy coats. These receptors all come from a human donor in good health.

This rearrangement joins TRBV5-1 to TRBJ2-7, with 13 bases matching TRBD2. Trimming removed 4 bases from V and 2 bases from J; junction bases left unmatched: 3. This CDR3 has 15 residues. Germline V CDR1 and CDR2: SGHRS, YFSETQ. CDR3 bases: TGCGCCAGCAGCCAGGGACTAGCGGGGACCTACGAGCAGTACTTC. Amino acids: CASSQGLAGTYEQYF.

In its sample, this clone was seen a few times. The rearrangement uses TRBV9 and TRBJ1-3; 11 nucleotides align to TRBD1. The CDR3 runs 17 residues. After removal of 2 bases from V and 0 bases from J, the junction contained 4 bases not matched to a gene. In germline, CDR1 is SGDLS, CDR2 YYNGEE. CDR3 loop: CASSVGQGVVSGNTIYF. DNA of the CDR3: TGTGCCAGCAGCGTGGGACAGGGGGTGGTCTCTGGAAACACCATATATTTT.

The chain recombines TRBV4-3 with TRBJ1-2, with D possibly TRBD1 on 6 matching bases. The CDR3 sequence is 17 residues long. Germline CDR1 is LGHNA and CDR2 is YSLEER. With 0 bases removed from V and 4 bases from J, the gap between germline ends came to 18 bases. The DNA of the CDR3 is TGCGCCAGCAGCCAAGATCGGGCAGGGGAAGGTGGCTATGGCTACACCTTC. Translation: CASSQDRAGEGGYGYTF.

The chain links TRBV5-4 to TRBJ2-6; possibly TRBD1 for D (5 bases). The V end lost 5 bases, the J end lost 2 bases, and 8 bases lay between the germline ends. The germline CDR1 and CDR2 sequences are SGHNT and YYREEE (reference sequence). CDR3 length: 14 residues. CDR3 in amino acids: CASRFRAGANVLTF. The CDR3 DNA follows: TGTGCCAGCAGGTTCAGGGCTGGGGCCAACGTCCTGACTTTC.

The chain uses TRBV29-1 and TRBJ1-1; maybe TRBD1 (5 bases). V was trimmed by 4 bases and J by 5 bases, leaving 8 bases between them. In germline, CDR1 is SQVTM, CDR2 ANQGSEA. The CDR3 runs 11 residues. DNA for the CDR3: TGCAGCGTTGCGGGGACTACTGAAGCTTTCTTT. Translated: CSVAGTTEAFF.